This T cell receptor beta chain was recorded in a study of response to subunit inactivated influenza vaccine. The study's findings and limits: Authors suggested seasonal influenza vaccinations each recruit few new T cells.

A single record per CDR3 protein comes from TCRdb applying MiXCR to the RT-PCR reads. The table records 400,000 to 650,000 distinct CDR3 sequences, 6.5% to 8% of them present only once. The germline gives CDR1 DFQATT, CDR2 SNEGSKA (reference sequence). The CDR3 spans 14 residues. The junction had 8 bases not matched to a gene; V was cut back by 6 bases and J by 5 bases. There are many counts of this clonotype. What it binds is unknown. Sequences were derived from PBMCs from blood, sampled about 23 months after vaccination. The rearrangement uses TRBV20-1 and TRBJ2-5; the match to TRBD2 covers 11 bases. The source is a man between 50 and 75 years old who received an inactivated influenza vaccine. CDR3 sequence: CSAPLAGVLETQYF. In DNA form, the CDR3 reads TGCAGTGCACCACTAGCGGGAGTTCTTGAGACCCAGTACTTC.